Listed below are T cell receptor beta chains from one sample, sequenced in a study of blood T cell repertoires in COVID-19. Some clones are missing from TCRdb's copy, which holds only in-frame ones; the method was immunoSEQ multiplex PCR. The sample has approximately 440,000 clones, about 90% seen once. Input material: PBMCs or T cells enriched from blood (not recorded which). Source of these receptors: a man aged 18-30 years who had recovered from COVID-19. Both conserved end residues are part of each CDR3. The D gene is left open where the match is weak. Not every row has a clone size; where given, it reads once, few, many or a size class.

15,TRBV28,TRBJ1-1,NA,NA,CASSLLGQGNTEAFF,TGTGCCAGCAGTTTATTAGGGCAGGGCAACACTGAAGCTTTCTTT
14,TRBV19,TRBJ2-3,TRBD2,NA,CASSAGGPPDTQYF,TGTGCCAGTAGTGCGGGAGGGCCTCCAGATACGCAGTATTTT
12,TRBV29-1,TRBJ1-2,NA,few,CSIAGSNYGYTF,TGCAGCATCGCCGGTTCGAACTATGGCTACACCTTC
14,TRBV6-5,TRBJ1-1,NA,once,CASSKDSLYTEAFF,TGTGCCAGCAGCAAAGACAGTCTGTACACTGAAGCTTTCTTT
14,TRBV11-3,TRBJ2-1,TRBD1,once,CASSTFEGAGEQFF,TGTGCCAGCAGCACCTTTGAGGGGGCCGGCGAGCAGTTCTTC
12,TRBV3-1/TRBV3-2,TRBJ1-1,TRBD1,NA,CASSDRDRGAFF,TGTGCCAGCAGCGACCGGGACAGGGGGGCTTTCTTT
16,TRBV19,TRBJ2-4,NA,NA,CASSPGPSRSKNIQYF,TGTGCCAGTAGCCCCGGGCCTAGCAGATCCAAAAACATTCAGTACTTC
15,TRBV3-1/TRBV3-2,TRBJ1-1,NA,NA,CASSQDGGAGTEAFF,TGTGCCAGCAGCCAAGATGGAGGGGCTGGGACTGAAGCTTTCTTT
12,TRBV19,TRBJ2-5,NA,NA,CASGQVQETQYF,TGTGCCAGTGGACAAGTCCAAGAGACCCAGTACTTC
16,TRBV28,TRBJ2-7,TRBD2,once,CASSFVIGTSGTEQYF,TGTGCCAGCAGTTTCGTAATCGGGACTAGCGGGACCGAGCAGTACTTC
16,TRBV25-1,TRBJ2-1,NA,NA,CASSTRREGEVSEQFF,TGTGCCAGCAGTACGCGGAGGGAGGGGGAAGTCAGTGAGCAGTTCTTC
12,TRBV9,TRBJ1-3,NA,NA,CASSDRGNTIYF,TGTGCCAGCAGCGATCGTGGAAACACCATATATTTT
10,TRBV13,TRBJ2-5,NA,many,CATLEETQYF,TGTGCCACCTTGGAGGAGACCCAGTACTTC
15,TRBV7-2,TRBJ1-6,NA,NA,CASSLAKTVNSPLHF,TGTGCCAGCAGCTTAGCTAAGACAGTCAATTCACCCCTCCACTTT